Presented here are 21 T cell receptor beta chains from one specimen sequenced in a study of T cells in Graves' hyperthyroidism and ophthalmopathy (dated by TCRdb to 2018 to 2020). The library was obtained by multiplex PCR. The instrument given in TCRdb is Illumina HiSeq 2000. TCR beta CDR3 regions were amplified from RNA transcripts. The first round of RT-PCR for the TCR CDR3 was performed with the HTBI primer set and the Qiagen OneStep RT-PCR kit. TCRdb itself trimmed the public reads at Q25 with fastp, ran MiXCR and retained productive beta chains. Rows are combined by CDR3 protein, so each entry shows the most common genes and DNA. The sample profile shows around 610,000 distinct CDR3 sequences; roughly 15% of them were found once. The ten largest clones add up to 3.5% to 4.5% of the sample. The sequenced material came from blood. The receptors come from a woman between 40 and 55 years old with Graves' ophthalmopathy.

The table lists this clonotype with a few counts. The chain recombines TRBV12-3 or TRBV12-4 with TRBJ2-7; D ambiguous. Trimming took 0 bases from V and 2 from J, leaving 11 bases between them. This CDR3 is 15 amino acids long. CDR3 sequence: CASSLADRVTYEQYF. DNA for the CDR3: TGTGCCAGCAGTTTAGCGGACCGCGTGACCTACGAGCAGTACTTC.

This clonotype occurred many times. This chain joins TRBV18 and TRBJ1-5; D uncertain. With 2 bases removed from V and 1 base from J, the gap between germline ends came to 12 bases. The CDR3 has 16 residues. Per germline, CDR1 KGHSH and CDR2 LQKENI. The DNA of the CDR3 is TGTGCCAGCTCACCAAATTTGCCGGAGAGCAATCAGCCCCAGCATTTT. Translation: CASSPNLPESNQPQHF. Complete variable domain (other parts from reference TRBV18 and TRBJ1-5): NAGVMQNPRHLVRRRGQEARLRCSPMKGHSHVYWYRQLPEEGLKFMVYLQKENIIDESGMPKERFSAEFPKEGPSILRIQQVVRGDSAAYFCASSPNLPESNQPQHFGDGTRLSIL.

This clonotype appeared many times. The chain carries TRBV6-5 and TRBJ1-2; D possibly corresponds to TRBD1 (6 bases). V was shortened by 2 bases and J by 6 bases, with 19 bases between the two germline ends. From germline, CDR1 is MNHEY and CDR2 SVGAGI. The CDR3 extends over 16 amino acids. The CDR3 sequence: CASSYATGFTSHGYTF. In DNA form, the CDR3 reads TGTGCCAGCAGTTACGCAACAGGGTTCACTAGCCATGGCTACACCTTC.

This clonotype showed up many times. The V call is TRBV6-2 or TRBV6-3, the J call TRBJ1-1, with D perhaps TRBD1 (6 bases). CDR1 and CDR2 (germline): MNHEY, SVGEGT. This CDR3 is built from 12 residues. The V and J ends lost 7 bases and 3 bases respectively, with 9 bases between them. This CDR3 is CASKKGDTEAFF. The DNA of the CDR3 is TGTGCCAGCAAGAAGGGGGACACTGAAGCTTTCTTT.

This clonotype was counted at least ten times. The chain carries TRBV11-1 and TRBJ2-3, with D perhaps TRBD2 (6 bases). The CDR3 contains 15 residues. V dropped 11 bases and J dropped 0 bases, with 18 bases sitting between them. Per germline, CDR1 SGHAT and CDR2 FQDESV (reference sequence). The CDR3 here is CAVEGSSVSTDTQYF. The CDR3 DNA reads as TGTGCCGTGGAGGGATCTTCGGTTAGCACAGATACGCAGTATTTT.

This clonotype was seen repeatedly, ten times or more. This rearrangement joins TRBV5-1 to TRBJ2-7, with 7 bases identical to TRBD1. Trimming cost V 1 base and J 1 base; bases outside gene matches: 8. Germline-derived CDR1 and CDR2 are SGHRS and YFSETQ. This CDR3 has 16 amino acids. CDR3 in amino acids: CASSLYPRDSSYEQYF. The DNA of the CDR3 is TGCGCCAGCAGCTTGTACCCCCGGGACAGTTCCTACGAGCAGTACTTC.

There are many counts of this clonotype. The J gene is TRBJ2-7, the V gene TRBV11-2; D is unresolved. Germline V gene sequence: CDR1 SGHAT, CDR2 FQNNGV. CDR3 length: 14 amino acids. V was clipped by 0 bases and J by 0 bases, with 6 bases between them. The chain's CDR3 is CASSLELNSYEQYF. The CDR3 DNA reads TGTGCCAGCAGCTTAGAGCTTAACTCCTACGAGCAGTACTTC.

This chain's CDR3 is CASRRGRGYSNQPQHF. CDR3 DNA sequence: TGTGCCAGCCGCCGGGGGCGGGGGTATAGCAATCAGCCCCAGCATTTT. The chain recombines TRBV28 with TRBJ1-5, with D perhaps matching TRBD1 (6 bases). Trimming took off 8 bases at V and 0 bases at J, with 17 bases between the two ends. The germline V gene has CDR1 MDHEN and CDR2 SYDVKM. The CDR3 length is 16 residues. Drawing the rest from reference TRBV28 and TRBJ1-5, the complete variable domain is DVKVTQSSRYLVKRTGEKVFLECVQDMDHENMFWYRQDPGLGLRLIYFSYDVKMKEKGDIPEGYSVSREKKERFSLILESASTNQTSMYLCASRRGRGYSNQPQHFGDGTRLSIL.

This clonotype showed up many times. The rearrangement joins TRBV12-3 or TRBV12-4 to TRBJ2-5; D unclear. The CDR3 sequence is 15 residues long. Trimming cost V 7 bases and J 3 bases, with 18 bases left between them. The CDR3 here is CASKRTMWAEETQYF. CDR3 nucleotide sequence: TGTGCCAGCAAACGAACGATGTGGGCTGAAGAGACCCAGTACTTC.

The sample holds many counts of this clonotype. The chain employs TRBV7-3 and TRBJ1-1, with D unclear. Per germline, CDR1 SGHTA and CDR2 FQGTGA. The CDR3 sequence is 13 residues long. The V gene lost 4 bases and the J gene lost 3 bases, with 9 bases spanning the gap. For the CDR3, the DNA is TGTGCCAGCAGCTCGCACGTGTACACTGAAGCTTTCTTT. Residues: CASSSHVYTEAFF.

The table lists this clonotype with a few counts. This chain uses TRBV11-2 with TRBJ2-4; 8 bases fit TRBD2. With V trimmed by 3 bases and J by 2 bases, 12 bases remained unmatched. Germline V gene data show CDR1 as SGHAT and CDR2 as FQNNGV. The CDR3 has 18 amino acids. The CDR3 DNA follows: TGTGCCAGCAGCTTCTTGGTGAGCGGGAGTGGAACCAAAAACATTCAGTACTTC. It specifies CASSFLVSGSGTKNIQYF.

This clonotype came up many times. The chain couples TRBV12-3 or TRBV12-4 to TRBJ2-5; tentative D call: TRBD2 (6 bases). The CDR3 totals 15 residues. V was clipped by 7 bases and J by 2 bases, with 17 bases between them. The CDR3: CASKVAGRLQETQYF. The DNA for the CDR3 is TGTGCCAGCAAGGTTGCAGGGAGGTTACAAGAGACCCAGTACTTC.

This clonotype was recorded many times. CDR3 coding DNA: TGTGCCCACGCCCGGGGTGGGCAGCCCCAGCATTTT. This gives the protein CAHARGGQPQHF. The V gene is TRBV6-2 or TRBV6-3, the J gene TRBJ1-5; no clear D gene. The CDR3 runs to 12 residues. V lost 11 bases and J 7 bases, leaving 15 bases between the germline ends. Germline lookup yields CDR1 MNHEY and CDR2 SVGEGT.

Ten or more counts support this clonotype. With a much larger clone just one base away, this may be a read error. The chain is built from TRBV6-5 and TRBJ2-7; D remains ambiguous. Trimming took 4 bases from V and 6 from J, leaving 7 bases between them. This CDR3 contains 11 residues. Germline lookup yields CDR1 MNHEY and CDR2 SVGAGI. CDR3 region: CASSSPSEQYF. The CDR3 nucleotides read TGTGCCAGCAGTTCCCCCTCCGAGCAGTACTTC.

This clonotype was found many times. The chain employs TRBV20-1 and TRBJ2-7, with D uncertain. The CDR3 is made up of 11 amino acids. V was trimmed by 3 bases and J by 6 bases, leaving 9 bases between them. The germline V gene encodes CDR1 DFQATT and CDR2 SNEGSKA (reference sequence). CDR3 region: CSASEVGEQYF. The CDR3 nucleotides read TGCAGTGCTAGCGAGGTGGGCGAGCAGTACTTC.

The J gene is TRBJ1-1, the V gene TRBV18, with 10 bases matching TRBD1. Germline CDR1 KGHSH, CDR2 LQKENI. This CDR3 region has 16 residues. J gave up 1 base and V 3 bases, and 5 bases lay outside the gene matches. CDR3 in amino acids: CASSPGTGEGNTEAFF. In DNA, the CDR3 is TGTGCCAGCTCACCGGGGACAGGGGAGGGGAACACTGAAGCTTTCTTT.

In its sample, this clonotype was seen many times. The chain links TRBV6-1 to TRBJ1-3; 9 nucleotides match TRBD1. J lost 0 bases, V lost 8 bases, and 8 bases had no gene match. Germline values: CDR1 MNHNS, CDR2 SASEGT. CDR3 length equals 16 residues. DNA for the CDR3: TGTGCCAGCTCCAGAGGGACAGGGAACTCTGGAAACACCATATATTTT. It translates to CASSRGTGNSGNTIYF.

At least ten counts were recorded for this clonotype. This rearrangement joins TRBV24-1 to TRBJ1-2, with D perhaps matching TRBD1 (5 bases). Germline CDR1 is KGHDR and CDR2 is SFDVKD. The CDR3 is 13 amino acids. Trimming pared 3 bases from V and 8 bases from J, leaving 12 bases between. The CDR3 DNA reads as TGTGCCACCAGTGATGAGCCAGGGCGCGGCTACACCTTC. This sequence encodes CATSDEPGRGYTF.

This clonotype came up a few times. The chain has TRBV24-1 and TRBJ1-5, with 8 bases lining up with TRBD1. The CDR3 length is 16 residues. The J segment lost 1 base and the V segment lost 7 bases, leaving 8 bases of the junction unmatched. CDR1 is KGHDR, CDR2 SFDVKD, per germline. CDR3 sequence: CATSSGGAGSNQPQHF. CDR3 nucleotides: TGTGCCACCAGCTCAGGGGGCGCAGGGAGCAATCAGCCCCAGCATTTT.

As concerns this clonotype: This could be a read error, since a much larger clone is one nucleotide away. As the CDR3 is not closed by the conserved phenylalanine or tryptophan, this likely results from a read error. V usage is TRBV4-2 and J usage is TRBJ1-2; 10 nucleotides align to TRBD1. This CDR3 spans 14 amino acids. Losses at the gene ends were 1 base for V and 7 bases for J; bases not matched to a gene: 3. The V gene's germline CDR1 is LGHNA and CDR2 YNFKEQ. The CDR3 DNA reads TGTGCCAGCAGCCAAGGGACAGGGGGTCGTGGCTACACCTGC. Translated: CASSQGTGGRGYTC.

This clonotype was picked up a small number of times. This rearrangement joins TRBV6-2 or TRBV6-3 to TRBJ2-5; unclear D gene. Trimming stripped 4 bases from V and 4 bases from J, with 13 bases between. From germline, CDR1 is MNHEY and CDR2 SVGEGT. CDR3 length: 14 amino acids. CDR3 sequence (DNA): TGTGCCAGCAGTTCTCGATTTAATGGAGAGACCCAGTACTTC. It specifies CASSSRFNGETQYF.